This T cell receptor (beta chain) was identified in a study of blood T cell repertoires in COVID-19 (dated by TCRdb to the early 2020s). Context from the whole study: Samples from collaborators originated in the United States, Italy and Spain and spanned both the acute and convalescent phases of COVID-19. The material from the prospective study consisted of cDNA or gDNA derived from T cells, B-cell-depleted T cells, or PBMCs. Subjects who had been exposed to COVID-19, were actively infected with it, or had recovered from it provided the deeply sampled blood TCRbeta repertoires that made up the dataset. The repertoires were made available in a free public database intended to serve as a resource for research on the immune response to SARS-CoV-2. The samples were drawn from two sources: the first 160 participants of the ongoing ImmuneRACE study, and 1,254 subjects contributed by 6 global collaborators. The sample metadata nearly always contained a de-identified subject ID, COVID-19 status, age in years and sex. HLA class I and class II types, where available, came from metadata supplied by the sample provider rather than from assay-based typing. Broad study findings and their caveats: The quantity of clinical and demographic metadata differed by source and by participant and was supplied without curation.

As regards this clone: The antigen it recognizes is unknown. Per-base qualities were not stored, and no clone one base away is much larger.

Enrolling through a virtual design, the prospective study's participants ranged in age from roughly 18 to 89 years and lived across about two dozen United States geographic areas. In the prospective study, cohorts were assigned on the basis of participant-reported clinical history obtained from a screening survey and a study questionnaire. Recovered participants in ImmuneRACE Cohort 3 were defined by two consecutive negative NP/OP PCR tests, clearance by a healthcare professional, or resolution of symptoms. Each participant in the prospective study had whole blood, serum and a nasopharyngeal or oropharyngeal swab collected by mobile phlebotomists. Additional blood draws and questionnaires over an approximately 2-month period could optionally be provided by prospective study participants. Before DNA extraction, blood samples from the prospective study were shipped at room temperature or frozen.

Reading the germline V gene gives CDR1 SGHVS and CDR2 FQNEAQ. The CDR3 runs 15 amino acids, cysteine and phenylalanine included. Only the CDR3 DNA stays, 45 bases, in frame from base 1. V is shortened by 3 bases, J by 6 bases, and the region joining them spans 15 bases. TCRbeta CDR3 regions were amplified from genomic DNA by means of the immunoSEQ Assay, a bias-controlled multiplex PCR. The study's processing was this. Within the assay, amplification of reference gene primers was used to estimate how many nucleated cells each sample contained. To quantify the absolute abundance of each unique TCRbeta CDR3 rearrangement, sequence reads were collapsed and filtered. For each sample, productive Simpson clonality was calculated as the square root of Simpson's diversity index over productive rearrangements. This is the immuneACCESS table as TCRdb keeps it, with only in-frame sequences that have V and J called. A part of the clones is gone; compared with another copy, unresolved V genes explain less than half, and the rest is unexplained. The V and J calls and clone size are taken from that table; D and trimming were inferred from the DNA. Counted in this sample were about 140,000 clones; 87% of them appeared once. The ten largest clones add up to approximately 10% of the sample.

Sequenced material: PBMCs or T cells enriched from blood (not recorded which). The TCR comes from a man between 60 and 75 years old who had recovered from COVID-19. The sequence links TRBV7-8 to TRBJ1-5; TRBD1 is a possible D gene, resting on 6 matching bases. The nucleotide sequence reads TGTGCCAGCAGCTTGTCGGGGGGCGAAGTTCAGCCCCAGCATTTT. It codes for CASSLSGGEVQPQHF.